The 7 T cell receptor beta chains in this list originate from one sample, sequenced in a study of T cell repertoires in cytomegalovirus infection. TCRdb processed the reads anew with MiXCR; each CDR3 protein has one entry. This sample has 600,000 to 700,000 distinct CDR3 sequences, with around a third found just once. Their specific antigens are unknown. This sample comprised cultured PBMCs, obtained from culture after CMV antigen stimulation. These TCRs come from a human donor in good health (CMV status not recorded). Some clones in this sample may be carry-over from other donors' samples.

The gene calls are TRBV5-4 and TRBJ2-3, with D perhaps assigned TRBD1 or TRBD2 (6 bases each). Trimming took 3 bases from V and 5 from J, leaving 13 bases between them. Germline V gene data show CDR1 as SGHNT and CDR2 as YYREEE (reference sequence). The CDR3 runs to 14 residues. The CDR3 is CASSSRGPGDTQYF. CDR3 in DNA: TGTGCCAGCAGCTCCCGGGGGCCAGGAGATACGCAGTATTTT.

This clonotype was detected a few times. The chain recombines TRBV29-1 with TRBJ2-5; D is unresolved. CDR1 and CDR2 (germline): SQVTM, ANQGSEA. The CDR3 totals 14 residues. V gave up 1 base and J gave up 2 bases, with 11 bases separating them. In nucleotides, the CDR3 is TGCAGCGTTGAAGCTCCGGGCCTTCAAGAGACCCAGTACTTC. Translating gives CSVEAPGLQETQYF.

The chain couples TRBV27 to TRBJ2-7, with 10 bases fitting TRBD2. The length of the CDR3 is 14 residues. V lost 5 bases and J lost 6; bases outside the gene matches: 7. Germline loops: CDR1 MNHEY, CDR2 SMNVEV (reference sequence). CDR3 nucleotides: TGTGCCAGCAGTCCTAGCGGGAGTTCGGGCGAGCAGTACTTC. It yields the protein CASSPSGSSGEQYF.

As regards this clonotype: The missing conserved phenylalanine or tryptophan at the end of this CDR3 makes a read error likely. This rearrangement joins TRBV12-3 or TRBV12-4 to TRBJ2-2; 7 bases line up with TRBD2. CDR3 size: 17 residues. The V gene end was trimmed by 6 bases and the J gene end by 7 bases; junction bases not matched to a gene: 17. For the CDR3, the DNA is TGTGCCAGCAGCGCCATTCCGGGTCGGGAGGAGAGCGGGGAGCTGTTTTTG. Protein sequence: CASSAIPGREESGELFL.

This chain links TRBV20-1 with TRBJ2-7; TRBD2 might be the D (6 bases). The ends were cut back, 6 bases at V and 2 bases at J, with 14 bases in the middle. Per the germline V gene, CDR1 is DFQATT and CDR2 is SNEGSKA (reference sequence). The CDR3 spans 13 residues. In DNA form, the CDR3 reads TGCAGTGCGGGAACTAGCCCGGCCTACGAGCAGTACTTC. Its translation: CSAGTSPAYEQYF.

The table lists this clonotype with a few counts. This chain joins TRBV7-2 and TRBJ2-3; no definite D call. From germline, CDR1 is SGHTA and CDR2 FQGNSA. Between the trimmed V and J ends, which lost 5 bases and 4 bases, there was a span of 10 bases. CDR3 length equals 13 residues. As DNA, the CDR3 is TGTGCCAGCAGCCCCCTTTTAGCAGATACGCAGTATTTT. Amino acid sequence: CASSPLLADTQYF.

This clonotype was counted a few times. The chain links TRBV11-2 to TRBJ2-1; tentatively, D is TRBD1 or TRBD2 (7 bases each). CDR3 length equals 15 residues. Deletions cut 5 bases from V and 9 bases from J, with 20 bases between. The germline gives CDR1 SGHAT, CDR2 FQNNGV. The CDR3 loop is CASSPGGGGGSEQFF. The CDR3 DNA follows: TGTGCCAGCAGCCCAGGGGGAGGGGGAGGGAGTGAGCAGTTCTTC.